The source of this TCR beta chain is a study of T-cell memory formation after mild COVID-19. TCRdb ran MiXCR on the 5' RACE reads and lists one entry per CDR3 protein. Among about 390,000 distinct CDR3 sequences listed, about 21% were seen once. Study outcomes and limitations: The pre-infection memory compartment contained some responding clones, suggesting cross-reactive memory joined. Day 15 to 85 contracting clones showed balanced CD4/CD8; later expanders leaned CD4+.

As for this clonotype: Its antigen is as yet unknown.

The sequencing input was PBMCs or a T cell subset sorted from them (not recorded which). The receptor was derived from an adult woman who had mild COVID-19 (a few samples of this study predate the infection). Cell type and time point are not known.

The CDR3 coding sequence is TGTGCCAGCAGCCCGATAGCGGGAGGGAACTCCTACGAGCAGTACTTC. This gives the protein CASSPIAGGNSYEQYF. The V call is TRBV7-6, the J call TRBJ2-7, with 11 bases identical to TRBD2. The ends lost 5 bases at V and 0 bases at J; junction bases unmatched: 6. The CDR3 consists of 16 residues. CDR1 is SGHVS and CDR2 is FNYEAQ in the germline V gene.